Listed here are 6 T cell receptor beta chains from one sample, sequenced in a study of cytomegalovirus exposure and HLA in healthy donors. The PCR employed 60 Vbeta primers together with 13 Jbeta primers. TCRdb's table, derived via immunoSEQ multiplex PCR, lists solely in-frame clones and lacks some. The sample holds some 40,000 clones, 68% seen once. Sequencing was carried out using PBMCs. All receptors come from a man aged 35 to 55 in good health and CMV-seronegative.

In DNA form, the CDR3 reads TGCAGCGTCGGAACAGGGGCTCCCGAAACGAACGAAAAACTGTTTTTT. This encodes CSVGTGAPETNEKLFF. V usage is TRBV29-1 and J usage is TRBJ1-4, with 7 bases fitting TRBD1. This CDR3 has 16 amino acids. The V and J ends lost 6 bases and 8 bases, in that order; junction bases with no gene match: 18. The germline V gene encodes CDR1 SQVTM and CDR2 ANQGSEA.

The genes are TRBV7-3 and TRBJ2-7, with TRBD1 identical over 7 bases. Germline V gives CDR1 SGHTA, CDR2 FQGTGA. With 2 bases clipped from V and 4 bases from J, the junction kept 8 bases outside the gene matches. The CDR3 spans 15 residues. CDR3 amino acids: CASSLAPGQKYEQYF. DNA for the CDR3: TGTGCCAGCAGCTTAGCACCGGGACAGAAGTACGAGCAGTACTTC. The complete variable domain, with remaining parts taken from reference TRBV7-3 and TRBJ2-7, reads GAGVSQTPSNKVTEKGKYVELRCDPISGHTALYWYRQSLGQGPEFLIYFQGTGAADDSGLPNDRFFAVRPEGSVSTLKIQRTERGDSAVYLCASSLAPGQKYEQYFGPGTRLTVT.

V and J are TRBV2 and TRBJ2-7, with 11 bases that match TRBD2. Losses at the gene ends were 9 bases for V and 2 bases for J; bases not matched to a gene: 3. Germline CDR1 SNHLY, CDR2 FYNNEI. The CDR3 contains 13 residues. The CDR3 nucleotides read TGTGCCAGAGGGACTAGCGGACCCTACGAGCAGTACTTC. Encoded protein: CARGTSGPYEQYF.

For the CDR3, the DNA is TGCGCCAGCGCGGGACAGAGCTCCTACAATGAGCAGTTCTTC. It is translated as CASAGQSSYNEQFF. This chain joins TRBV5-1 and TRBJ2-1; the D gene is possibly TRBD1 (7 bases). From germline, CDR1 is SGHRS and CDR2 YFSETQ. Trimming took 7 bases from V and 0 from J, leaving 11 bases between them. The CDR3 extends over 14 amino acids.

The V and J genes are TRBV27 and TRBJ2-2; 8 bases align to TRBD1. V gave up 8 bases and J gave up 5 bases; unmatched junction bases: 7. The germline V gene encodes CDR1 MNHEY and CDR2 SMNVEV (reference sequence). The CDR3 totals 14 residues. The CDR3 DNA reads as TGTGCCAGCGCAGGGACAGGACTGACCGGGGAGCTGTTTTTT. As protein: CASAGTGLTGELFF.

In this sample, this clone turned up a few times. The chain has TRBV7-2 and TRBJ2-7; tentatively, D is TRBD1 (5 bases). This CDR3 contains 16 residues. V was shortened by 1 base and J by 2 bases, with 15 bases between the two germline ends. The germline V gene has CDR1 SGHTA and CDR2 FQGNSA. This CDR3 reads CASSLEIREWAYEQYF. The CDR3 DNA sequence: TGTGCCAGCAGCTTAGAAATCAGGGAATGGGCCTACGAGCAGTACTTC.